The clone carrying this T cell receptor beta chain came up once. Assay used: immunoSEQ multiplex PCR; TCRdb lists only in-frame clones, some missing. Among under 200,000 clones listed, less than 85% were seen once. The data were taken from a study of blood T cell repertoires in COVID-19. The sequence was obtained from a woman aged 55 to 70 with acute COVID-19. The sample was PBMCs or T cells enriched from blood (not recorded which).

This CDR3 is CASTQDRDITDTQYF. CDR3 DNA sequence: TGTGCCAGCACCCAGGACAGGGATATTACAGATACGCAGTATTTT. The rearrangement uses TRBV6-5 and TRBJ2-3, with TRBD1 matching 8 bases. Germline trimming cut 7 bases from V and 3 bases from J; bases unmatched to any gene: 9. The CDR3 runs 15 residues. Germline CDR1 MNHEY, CDR2 SVGAGI.